Listed here are 29 T cell receptor beta chains from one sample, sequenced in a study of tumor-infiltrating lymphocytes in primary liver carcinoma (dated by TCRdb to 2016 to 2017). Without any cell sorting, total RNA and DNA were extracted together from roughly 21-30 mg of bulk tissue using the AllPrep DNA/RNA mini kit. Sequencing took place on an Illumina HiSeq 2500. A constant-region primer and ProtoScript II reverse transcriptase were used to reverse-transcribe TCRbeta-specific cDNA from around 540 ng total RNA. Three nested multiplex PCR rounds, following a slightly modified ARM-PCR procedure, were used to build the TCRbeta libraries. The first two PCR rounds used multiplex TRBV1-TRBV30 forward primers with a Cbeta reverse primer, each for roughly 11 cycles. TCRdb reworked the public reads: Q25 trimming with fastp, MiXCR clone assembly, productive beta chains retained. Every distinct CDR3 protein forms one entry, paired with its most common genes and DNA. This sample comprises approximately 23,000 distinct CDR3 sequences, over 75% of them detected only once. The top ten hold roughly 36% of the sample.

Sequencing input: liver tumor tissue from sampling region 2. The sample's cell subset or site label, decoded: tumor region T2, inferior pole. Source of these receptors: a woman aged 25 to 45 with primary liver carcinoma and hepatitis B virus infection.

In the case of this clonotype: At one end the junction does not follow the germline gene, possibly because of a read error. The chain couples TRBV11-2 to TRBJ1-4; TRBD1 is a possible D gene (6 bases). The V gene's germline CDR1 is SGHAT and CDR2 FQNNGV. The CDR3 contains 16 residues. This CDR3 is CASSLFQGSTNGKLFF. In nucleotides, the CDR3 is TGTGCCAGCAGCCTGTTTCAGGGGTCAACTAATGGAAAACTGTTTTTT.

Turning to this clonotype: Without the conserved terminal phenylalanine or tryptophan, this CDR3 likely stems from a read error. The genes are TRBV12-3 or TRBV12-4 and TRBJ2-1; 8 positions match TRBD1. The CDR3 is made up of 14 amino acids. The CDR3 here is CVSSLAGGFEEQFL. DNA for the CDR3: TGTGTCAGCAGTTTGGCAGGGGGCTTCGAAGAGCAGTTCTTA.

Regarding this clonotype: Likely a read error: the CDR3 ends without its conserved phenylalanine or tryptophan. No DNA is shown, since the ends of the CDR3 on it are uncertain; the CDR3 is the one TCRdb lists. The genes are TRBV5-5 and TRBJ1-6. Germline V CDR1 and CDR2: SGHKS, YYEKEE (reference sequence). The CDR3 sequence runs 14 residues, both termini included. Here the CDR3 reads CSSSLDVSNSPIHY.

This clonotype was counted only a few times. The genes are TRBV6-1 and TRBJ1-1, with D possibly TRBD1 on 6 matching bases. This CDR3 has 15 residues. V lost 8 bases and J 1 base, leaving 17 bases between the germline ends. The V gene's germline CDR1 is MNHNS and CDR2 SASEGT. As DNA, the CDR3 is TGTGCCAGCGGGGGCTGGGGGACGGCGAACACTGAAGCTTTCTTT. This encodes CASGGWGTANTEAFF.

Notes on this clonotype: The junction differs from germline at one of its ends, possibly a read error. The V call is TRBV4-3, the J call TRBJ2-2, with 7 bases identical to TRBD2. CDR1 is LGHNA and CDR2 is YSLEER in the germline V gene. The CDR3 sequence is 18 residues long. In DNA, the CDR3 is TGCGCCAGCAGCCAAGTTCCAGCGGGACGACTGAGGGCCGGGGGGCTGTTTTTT. Its protein is CASSQVPAGRLRAGGLFF.

Points on this clonotype: The conserved final phenylalanine or tryptophan is absent from the CDR3, which likely points to a read error. This chain uses TRBV29-1 with TRBJ1-2; no clear D. V was clipped by 5 bases and J by 9 bases, with 13 bases between them. The CDR3 length is 11 residues. Germline V gene data show CDR1 as SQVTM and CDR2 as ANQGSEA. This CDR3 is CSVRDQTSYTL. Here the CDR3 DNA reads TGCAGCGTTAGAGATCAGACCAGCTACACCCTC.

This clonotype was seen a few times. The junction departs from germline at one end; a sequencing error may be responsible. The chain links TRBV4-1 to TRBJ2-1; D remains unclear. CDR3 length: 13 amino acids. CDR1 and CDR2 (germline): MGHRA, YSYEKL. In nucleotides, the CDR3 is TGCGCCAGCAGCCAAGGGCTGTACAATGAGCAGTCCTTC. Protein sequence: CASSQGLYNEQSF.

A word on this clonotype: Because it lacks the conserved phenylalanine or tryptophan at the end, this CDR3 is likely a read error. No DNA is shown, since the ends of the CDR3 on it are uncertain; the CDR3 is the one TCRdb lists. The chain has TRBV6-5 and TRBJ2-2; the D call TRBD1 from the table was never checked on the DNA. Per germline, CDR1 MNHEY and CDR2 SVGAGI. Inclusive of both ends, the CDR3 amounts to 15 amino acids. CDR3 in amino acids: CASSPRTGFTGELSL.

By share, this clonotype counts as medium-sized. V usage is TRBV5-6 and J usage is TRBJ1-1; the D is unclear. The CDR3 contains 12 residues. V was clipped by 7 bases and J by 3 bases, with 10 bases between them. Germline CDR1 is SGHDT and CDR2 is YYEEEE. The CDR3: CASGREDTEAFF. Written as DNA, the CDR3 is TGTGCCAGCGGGCGTGAGGACACTGAAGCTTTCTTT.

With respect to this clonotype: One end of the junction fails to match germline, which may point to a read error. This chain links TRBV5-4 with TRBJ2-3, with 10 bases that match TRBD2. From germline, CDR1 is SGHNT and CDR2 YYREEE (reference sequence). This CDR3 spans 18 amino acids. CDR3 loop: CASSNPAASGSRIDTQYF. DNA for the CDR3: TGCGCCAGCAGTAACCCGGCGGCTAGCGGGAGTCGGATAGATACGCAATATTTT.

This clonotype is large in the sample. The chain has TRBV6-5 and TRBJ1-6; no definite D call. Trimming removed 6 bases at V and 9 bases at J, with 18 bases between. The CDR3 contains 15 residues. Germline-derived CDR1 and CDR2 are MNHEY and SVGAGI. CDR3 residues: CASRERSAPLSPLHF. The CDR3 bases are TGTGCCAGCAGGGAAAGGAGTGCCCCCCTTTCACCCCTCCACTTT.

As regards this clonotype: One end of the junction is discordant with germline, which a read error may explain. The V gene is TRBV29-1, the J gene TRBJ2-7, with TRBD1 matching 7 bases. Germline V gene sequence: CDR1 SQVTM, CDR2 ANQGSEA. CDR3 length: 12 amino acids. The CDR3 loop is CSAGTGAYEQYF. CDR3 DNA sequence: TGCAGCGCAGGAACAGGGGCCTACGAGCAGTATTTC.

This clonotype was seen repeatedly, ten times or more. J is TRBJ1-2 and V is TRBV28; D unclear. The germline V gene has CDR1 MDHEN and CDR2 SYDVKM. V lost 5 bases, J lost 2 bases, and 9 bases lay in between. The CDR3 covers 13 residues. This CDR3 is CASSQPPNYGYTF. The CDR3 DNA is TGTGCCAGCAGTCAGCCTCCGAACTATGGCTACACCTTC.

Of note for this clonotype: The germline gene is not matched at one end of the junction; a read error may be the cause. This chain uses TRBV4-2 with TRBJ2-7, with 10 bases matching TRBD1. The CDR3 contains 18 residues. CDR1 LGHNA and CDR2 YNFKEQ come from the germline V gene. The CDR3 reads CACSQEHLGQGGPCEHYF. The CDR3 DNA follows: TGTGCCTGCAGCCAGGAACACCTAGGACAGGGGGGACCGTGCGAGCACTACTTC.

Of note for this clonotype: The junction differs from germline at one of its ends, possibly a read error. The rearrangement links TRBV28 to TRBJ2-2; tentatively, D is TRBD1 or TRBD2 (6 bases each). There are 13 residues in the CDR3. CDR1 and CDR2 (germline): MDHEN, SYDVKM. CDR3 loop: CASSLIWRGELFF. DNA of the CDR3: TGTGCCAGCAGTTTGATCTGGAGGGGGGAGCTGTTTTTC.

The chain carries TRBV12-3 or TRBV12-4 and TRBJ2-1; possibly TRBD1 for D (7 bases). The CDR3 runs to 14 residues. Trimming removed 8 bases from V and 6 bases from J, with 17 bases in between. The CDR3 loop reads CASYSLQGGNEQFF. The CDR3 nucleotides read TGTGCCAGCTATTCACTCCAGGGGGGCAATGAGCAGTTCTTC.

For this clonotype: The junction shows a germline mismatch at one end, possibly a read error. The V call is TRBV5-4, the J call TRBJ2-3; 10 bases line up with TRBD2. CDR1 and CDR2 (germline): SGHNT, YYREEE (reference sequence). The CDR3 is made up of 18 amino acids. CDR3 nucleotides: TGTGCCAGCAGTAGCCCGGCGGCTAGCGGGAGTCGGACGGATATGCAGTATTTT. It specifies CASSSPAASGSRTDMQYF.

In regard to this clonotype: Compared with germline, one end of the junction differs, possibly owing to a read error. The V call is TRBV6-5, the J call TRBJ2-5; 10 positions match TRBD1. The CDR3 extends over 13 amino acids. The germline gives CDR1 MNHEY, CDR2 SVGAGI. The CDR3 DNA sequence: TGTGCCATCAGTACCGACAGGGGGCAGACCGAGTACTTC. This gives the protein CAISTDRGQTEYF.

Details on this clonotype: One junction end does not reproduce the germline sequence, and a read error may be involved. V gene TRBV6-5 combines with J gene TRBJ1-1; D possibly corresponds to TRBD1 (5 bases). The germline CDR1 and CDR2 sequences are MNHEY and SVGAGI. CDR3 length: 13 amino acids. The CDR3 here is CASIEGTYTEAFF. In nucleotides, the CDR3 is TGTGCTAGCATTGAGGGGACTTACACTGAAGCTTTCTTT.

Comments on this clonotype: A read error is likely, as this CDR3 ends without the conserved phenylalanine or tryptophan. The rearrangement links TRBV4-3 to TRBJ2-7, with D maybe TRBD1 (5 bases). Germline CDR1 reads LGHNA; CDR2 reads YSLEER. CDR3 length: 15 residues. The CDR3 DNA reads as TGTGCCAGCAGCCAAGATTTTCCAGGGTCCTACGAGCAGTACCCC. This codes for CASSQDFPGSYEQYP.

The J gene is TRBJ1-1, the V gene TRBV11-2, with TRBD1 as a possible D gene (6 bases). Germline assignment: CDR1 SGHAT and CDR2 FQNNGV. The CDR3 consists of 15 residues. V was pared by 7 bases and J by 7 bases, with 22 bases between. CDR3 sequence (DNA): TGTGCCAGCAATTTAAAAAGAGGGGGGTTAAATGAAGCTTTCTTT. Translated: CASNLKRGGLNEAFF. The complete variable domain, with remaining parts taken from reference TRBV11-2 and TRBJ1-1, reads EAGVAQSPRYKIIEKRQSVAFWCNPISGHATLYWYQQILGQGPKLLIQFQNNGVVDDSQLPKDRFSAERLKGVDSTLKIQPAKLEDSAVYLCASNLKRGGLNEAFFGQGTRLTVV.

This clonotype was observed a handful of times. This chain joins TRBV6-1 and TRBJ1-2; D is perhaps TRBD1 (5 bases). This CDR3 comprises 18 residues. The V gene lost 11 bases and the J gene lost 0 bases, with 28 bases spanning the gap. Germline V gene data show CDR1 as MNHNS and CDR2 as SASEGT. CDR3 in DNA: TGTGCCGACAGTGAACGGTTCCTGGTCCTTAGAACTAACTATGGCTACACCTTC. It translates to CADSERFLVLRTNYGYTF.

The count of this clonotype is one. This chain links TRBV12-3 or TRBV12-4 with TRBJ1-3; 9 bases agree with TRBD1. The CDR3 has 14 amino acids. V gave up 7 bases and J gave up 7 bases; unmatched junction bases: 8. In DNA, the CDR3 is TGTGCCAGCAACCAAACAGGGGGCGGGAACACCATATATTTT. Amino acids: CASNQTGGGNTIYF.

To note about this clonotype: One junction end disagrees with the germline gene, perhaps due to a read error. The chain employs TRBV4-3 and TRBJ2-2; D perhaps matches TRBD2 (6 bases). Germline values: CDR1 LGHNA, CDR2 YSLEER. The CDR3 consists of 16 residues. DNA of the CDR3: TGCGCAAGCAGCCATGGGGCGGGGACCCTCACCGGGGAGCCGTTTTTT. It is translated as CASSHGAGTLTGEPFF.

V and J are TRBV4-3 and TRBJ2-1; a weak D match, TRBD2 (6 bases). This CDR3 spans 16 amino acids. Trimming pared 0 bases from V and 16 bases from J, leaving 25 bases between. The germline CDR1 and CDR2 sequences are LGHNA and YSLEER. CDR3 bases: TGCGCCAGCAGCCAAGACGCGGGAAGCTCCTACAATGATCACTTCTTC. This sequence encodes CASSQDAGSSYNDHFF.

Concerning this clonotype: One end of the junction does not line up with germline, which may come from a read error. V gene TRBV12-3 or TRBV12-4 combines with J gene TRBJ2-2; D unclear. The CDR3 length is 13 residues. CDR3 nucleotides: TGCGCCAGCAGTTTTCATAACACCGGGGAGCTGTTTTTT. This codes for CASSFHNTGELFF.

The chain couples TRBV4-3 to TRBJ1-6, with 7 bases lining up with TRBD1. The V and J ends lost 0 bases and 11 bases, in that order; junction bases with no gene match: 13. This CDR3 spans 17 amino acids. Germline V lookup: CDR1 LGHNA, CDR2 YSLEER. As DNA, the CDR3 is TGCGCCAGCAGCCAAGATCTGACAGGGACTAGGCTGACACCCCTCCACTTT. This encodes CASSQDLTGTRLTPLHF.

V is TRBV7-8 and J is TRBJ2-5; 7 bases agree with TRBD1. This CDR3 is 17 amino acids long. The V and J ends lost 2 bases and 4 bases, in that order; junction bases with no gene match: 13. CDR1 SGHVS and CDR2 FQNEAQ come from the germline V gene. The CDR3 DNA follows: TGTGCCAGCAGCTTATTTCCAATACAGGGGTACCTAGAGACCCAGTACTTC. Translation: CASSLFPIQGYLETQYF. The full variable domain, in which reference TRBV7-8 and TRBJ2-5 provide the parts outside the CDR3, is GAGVSQSPRYKVAKRGQDVALRCDPISGHVSLFWYQQALGQGPEFLTYFQNEAQLDKSGLPSDRFFAERPEGSVSTLKIQRTQQEDSAVYLCASSLFPIQGYLETQYFGPGTRLLVL.

The V and J genes are TRBV11-2 and TRBJ2-3; 10 bases align to TRBD2. Germline V gene sequence: CDR1 SGHAT, CDR2 FQNNGV. The CDR3 runs 15 residues. The CDR3 loop reads CISSSGSGRADTQYF. CDR3 nucleotides: TGTATAAGCAGCTCAGGAAGCGGGAGGGCAGATACGCAGTATTTT.